Listed here are 23 T cell receptor beta chains from one sample, sequenced in a study of graft-versus-host responses after intestinal transplantation. Method: immunoSEQ multiplex PCR; TCRdb's copy keeps in-frame clones and lacks some. The data show 80,000 to 100,000 clones, around nine tenths seen once. Their antigens are not known. The sample was unstimulated CD4+ T cells sorted from spleen or lymph node cells, taken before intestinal transplant. The receptors derive from a human donor who received an intestinal transplant.

The rearrangement links TRBV2 to TRBJ1-4, with D maybe TRBD1 (5 bases). CDR1 is SNHLY, CDR2 FYNNEI, per germline. The length of the CDR3 is 13 residues. V was trimmed by 6 bases and J by 8 bases, leaving 13 bases between them. CDR3 protein: CASRRQYGEKLFF. The CDR3, as DNA: TGTGCCAGCAGAAGACAGTACGGCGAAAAACTGTTTTTT.

The DNA for the CDR3 is TGCGCCAGCAGCTTTCAAGAGCTGGATACGCAGTATTTT. Its translation is CASSFQELDTQYF. The gene calls are TRBV5-1 and TRBJ2-3; unclear D gene. Between the trimmed V and J ends, which lost 2 bases and 6 bases, there was a span of 10 bases. In germline, CDR1 is SGHRS, CDR2 YFSETQ. This CDR3 is 13 amino acids long.

V is TRBV7-2 and J is TRBJ1-5; 8 nucleotides align to TRBD1. Germline CDR1 and CDR2: SGHTA and FQGNSA. V gave up 2 bases and J gave up 4 bases; unmatched junction bases: 7. This CDR3 has 16 amino acids. CDR3 nucleotide sequence: TGTGCCAGCAGCTTAAGAGGACAGGGTTGGAATCAGCCCCAGCATTTT. Residues: CASSLRGQGWNQPQHF.

The chain combines TRBV23-1 with TRBJ2-6; TRBD1 aligns across 8 bases. TRBV23-1 is reported as an ORF; its role is uncertain. Unmatched junction bases numbered 10, after V lost 3 bases and J lost 0 bases. The CDR3 contains 19 residues. The CDR3 protein is CASSHPTPGQDSGANVLTF. DNA for the CDR3: TGCGCCAGCAGTCACCCCACACCGGGACAGGACTCTGGGGCCAACGTCCTGACTTTC.

The V call is TRBV7-9, the J call TRBJ2-1; a weak D match, TRBD2 (7 bases). Between the trimmed V and J ends, which lost 0 bases and 4 bases, there was a span of 10 bases. Germline CDR1 SEHNR, CDR2 FQNEAQ (reference sequence). CDR3 length equals 15 residues. Written as DNA, the CDR3 is TGTGCCAGCAGCTTAGCGGGGGGGCGATACAATGAGCAGTTCTTC. Protein product: CASSLAGGRYNEQFF.

The J gene is TRBJ2-7, the V gene TRBV9; 11 nucleotides agree with TRBD2. From germline, CDR1 is SGDLS and CDR2 YYNGEE. With 0 bases clipped from V and 6 bases from J, the junction kept 8 bases outside the gene matches. CDR3 length: 16 residues. The CDR3 DNA reads as TGTGCCAGCAGCGTAGCGGGACTAGCGGTTCTCTGCGAGCAGTACTTC. Its translation: CASSVAGLAVLCEQYF.

The chain has TRBV7-3 and TRBJ2-1; the D gene is possibly TRBD2 (5 bases). Germline lookup yields CDR1 SGHTA and CDR2 FQGTGA. The CDR3 loop spans 13 amino acids. V was pared by 3 bases and J by 7 bases, with 10 bases between. CDR3 nucleotides: TGTGCCAGCAGCTTTGGAGGCGAAAATGAGCAGTTCTTC. It translates to CASSFGGENEQFF.

In DNA, the CDR3 is TGCGCCAGCACCCTAGCGGGAGGGTTCTACAATGAGCAGTTCTTC. It yields the protein CASTLAGGFYNEQFF. V gene TRBV5-1 combines with J gene TRBJ2-1; 12 bases agree with TRBD2. There are 15 residues in the CDR3. V shed 6 bases, J shed 3 bases, and the junction held 4 bases outside the gene matches. The germline gives CDR1 SGHRS, CDR2 YFSETQ.

The chain is built from TRBV19 and TRBJ2-6, with a tentative D call TRBD2 (5 bases). There are 17 residues in the CDR3. Trimming left V 3 bases short and J 0 bases short, with 12 bases between. Germline CDR1 and CDR2: LNHDA and SQIVND (reference sequence). Written as DNA, the CDR3 is TGTGCCAGTAGTATCACGAGAGGACTCTCTGGGGCCAACGTCCTGACTTTC. Amino acid sequence: CASSITRGLSGANVLTF. The full variable domain, its missing parts supplied by reference TRBV19 and TRBJ2-6, is DGGITQSPKYLFRKEGQNVTLSCEQNLNHDAMYWYRQDPGQGLRLIYYSQIVNDFQKGDIAEGYSVSREKKESFPLTVTSAQKNPTAFYLCASSITRGLSGANVLTFGAGSRLTVL.

V gene TRBV2 combines with J gene TRBJ2-5; 8 nucleotides align to TRBD2. CDR3 length equals 15 residues. Germline values: CDR1 SNHLY, CDR2 FYNNEI. V shed 4 bases, J shed 5 bases, and the junction held 9 bases outside the gene matches. The CDR3 sequence is CASSVAGGRPETQYF. As DNA, the CDR3 is TGTGCCAGCAGTGTCGCGGGGGGCCGCCCGGAGACCCAGTACTTC.

The J gene is TRBJ2-1, the V gene TRBV5-4, with 9 bases matching TRBD1. The CDR3 loop spans 16 amino acids. The germline CDR1 and CDR2 sequences are SGHNT and YYREEE (reference sequence). Trimming took 5 bases from V and 4 from J; bases not matched to a gene: 10. Written as DNA, the CDR3 is TGTGCCAGCAGTTATCTTGGGACAGGGAGATACAATGAGCAGTTCTTC. Its protein product is CASSYLGTGRYNEQFF.

The V call is TRBV2, the J call TRBJ2-7; D is undetermined. From germline, CDR1 is SNHLY and CDR2 FYNNEI. Between the trimmed V and J ends, which lost 3 bases and 1 base, there was a span of 4 bases. This CDR3 comprises 12 residues. CDR3 amino acids: CASSERSYEQYF. The CDR3 nucleotides are TGTGCCAGCAGTGAGCGTTCCTACGAGCAGTACTTC. The full variable domain, rest sourced from reference TRBV2 and TRBJ2-7, is EPEVTQTPSHQVTQMGQEVILRCVPISNHLYFYWYRQILGQKVEFLVSFYNNEISEKSEIFDDQFSVERPDGSNFTLKIRSTKLEDSAMYFCASSERSYEQYFGPGTRLTVT.

The chain carries TRBV7-3 and TRBJ1-1; D unclear. Germline assignment: CDR1 SGHTA and CDR2 FQGTGA. Trimming left V 0 bases short and J 8 bases short, with 10 bases between. The CDR3 sequence is 13 residues long. The CDR3 DNA follows: TGTGCCAGCAGCTTAACCTTCGGGGTCGAAGCTTTCTTT. Its translation is CASSLTFGVEAFF.

This chain uses TRBV6-5 with TRBJ1-2; 9 nucleotides agree with TRBD1. The germline gives CDR1 MNHEY, CDR2 SVGAGI. The CDR3 is 14 residues long. Trimming at V came to 9 bases and at J to 6 bases, leaving 11 bases not matched to a gene. CDR3 nucleotides: TGTGCCAGTCTACAGGGACAGGGATCCCATGGCTACACCTTC. It translates to CASLQGQGSHGYTF.

This clone occurred once. The rearrangement joins TRBV5-1 to TRBJ2-7; no clear D. The V gene's germline CDR1 is SGHRS and CDR2 YFSETQ. The CDR3 has 13 amino acids. V dropped 2 bases and J dropped 3 bases, with 9 bases sitting between them. CDR3 protein: CASSFMSSYEQYF. DNA for the CDR3: TGCGCCAGCAGCTTCATGTCCAGCTACGAGCAGTACTTC.

V and J are TRBV9 and TRBJ1-3, with D possibly being TRBD1 (6 bases). V lost 0 bases and J 0 bases, leaving 16 bases between the germline ends. This CDR3 is 18 amino acids long. Germline CDR1 reads SGDLS; CDR2 reads YYNGEE. The DNA of the CDR3 is TGTGCCAGCAGCGTAGACGCCGGACAGACCGACTCTGGAAACACCATATATTTT. Residues: CASSVDAGQTDSGNTIYF.

The V and J genes are TRBV29-1 and TRBJ2-7, with 7 positions matching TRBD2. J lost 0 bases, V lost 6 bases, and 17 bases had no gene match. This CDR3 is 17 amino acids long. Germline V lookup: CDR1 SQVTM, CDR2 ANQGSEA. The CDR3 is CSVAIGGGSPSSYEQYF. Written as DNA, the CDR3 is TGCAGCGTCGCAATCGGGGGAGGGTCACCGAGCTCCTACGAGCAGTACTTC.

V is TRBV10-2 and J is TRBJ2-1, with a possible D match to TRBD2 (6 bases). The CDR3 has 12 residues. Germline CDR1 is WSHSY and CDR2 is SAAADI. The ends were cut back, 3 bases at V and 9 bases at J, with 9 bases in the middle. In DNA, the CDR3 is TGCGCCAGCAGTGATGTCGGGGGTGAGCAGTTCTTC. Amino acid sequence: CASSDVGGEQFF.

This sequence joins TRBV12-5 and TRBJ2-2; 13 nucleotides match TRBD2. Germline CDR1 is LGHNT and CDR2 is FRNRAP. The CDR3 is 19 amino acids. The V gene end was trimmed by 7 bases and the J gene end by 4 bases; junction bases not matched to a gene: 15. The CDR3 DNA follows: TGTGCTAGTGCCACTACCGGGACTAGCGGGGAAAGGGTCACCGGGGAGCTGTTTTTT. Translation: CASATTGTSGERVTGELFF.

This chain joins TRBV7-2 and TRBJ2-7; D not certain. This CDR3 spans 14 amino acids. Germline assignment: CDR1 SGHTA and CDR2 FQGNSA. V was trimmed by 5 bases and J by 3 bases, leaving 14 bases between them. Here the CDR3 reads CASSPNRDFYEQYF. The CDR3 coding sequence is TGTGCCAGCAGCCCAAACCGAGATTTCTACGAGCAGTACTTC. Filled out from reference TRBV7-2 and TRBJ2-7, the complete variable domain reads GAGVSQSPSNKVTEKGKDVELRCDPISGHTALYWYRQSLGQGLEFLIYFQGNSAPDKSGLPSDRFSAERTGGSVSTLTIQRTQQEDSAVYLCASSPNRDFYEQYFGPGTRLTVT.

Here the CDR3 reads CASRDRGRTEAFF. DNA for the CDR3: TGCGCCAGCAGGGACAGGGGACGGACTGAAGCTTTCTTT. V gene TRBV4-3 combines with J gene TRBJ1-1, with 9 bases fitting TRBD1. This CDR3 spans 13 amino acids. Germline trimming cut 6 bases from V and 5 bases from J; bases unmatched to any gene: 4. Germline CDR1 and CDR2: LGHNA and YSLEER.

In this sample, this clone turned up once. This sequence joins TRBV10-1 and TRBJ2-7; tentative D call: TRBD2 (6 bases). Trimming removed 3 bases at V and 4 bases at J, with 22 bases between. CDR3 length equals 17 residues. Per germline, CDR1 WNHNN and CDR2 SYGVQD (reference sequence). The CDR3 region has the DNA TGCGCCAGCAGTGACCTCAGTAACGGAGGGCCCCTATACGAGCAGTACTTC. This translates into CASSDLSNGGPLYEQYF.

The chain employs TRBV14 and TRBJ1-1; TRBD1 matches 7 bases. The germline V gene encodes CDR1 SGHDN and CDR2 FVKESK. Unmatched junction bases numbered 8, after V lost 4 bases and J lost 0 bases. There are 16 residues in the CDR3. The CDR3 region has the DNA TGTGCCAGCAGCCCAAGACAGGGAAATATGAACACTGAAGCTTTCTTT. This translates into CASSPRQGNMNTEAFF. Full variable domain (missing parts from reference TRBV14 and TRBJ1-1): EAGVTQFPSHSVIEKGQTVTLRCDPISGHDNLYWYRRVMGKEIKFLLHFVKESKQDESGMPNNRFLAERTGGTYSTLKVQPAELEDSGVYFCASSPRQGNMNTEAFFGQGTRLTVV.